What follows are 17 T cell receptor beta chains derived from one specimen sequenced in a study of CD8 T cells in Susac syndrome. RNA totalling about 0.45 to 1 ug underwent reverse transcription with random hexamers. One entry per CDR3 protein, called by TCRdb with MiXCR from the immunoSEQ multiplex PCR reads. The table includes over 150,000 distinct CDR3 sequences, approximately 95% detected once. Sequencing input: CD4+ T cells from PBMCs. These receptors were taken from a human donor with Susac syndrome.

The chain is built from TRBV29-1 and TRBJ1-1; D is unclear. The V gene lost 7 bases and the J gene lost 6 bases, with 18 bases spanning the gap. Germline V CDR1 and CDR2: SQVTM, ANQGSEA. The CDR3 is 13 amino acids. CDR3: CSAAADQDPEAFF. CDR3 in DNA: TGCAGCGCTGCGGCAGACCAAGACCCTGAAGCTTTCTTT.

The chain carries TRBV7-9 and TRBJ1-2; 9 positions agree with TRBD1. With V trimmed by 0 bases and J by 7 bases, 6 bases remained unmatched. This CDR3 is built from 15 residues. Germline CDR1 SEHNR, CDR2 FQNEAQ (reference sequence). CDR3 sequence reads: CASSLAPTGGRGYTF. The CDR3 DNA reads TGTGCCAGCAGCTTAGCCCCAACAGGGGGCCGTGGCTACACCTTC.

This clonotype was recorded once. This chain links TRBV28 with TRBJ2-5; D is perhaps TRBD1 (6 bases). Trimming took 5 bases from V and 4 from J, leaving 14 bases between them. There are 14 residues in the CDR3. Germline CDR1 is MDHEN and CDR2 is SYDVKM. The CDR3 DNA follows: TGTGCCAGCAGTGGCCCCCAGGACAGAGAGACCCAGTACTTC. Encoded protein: CASSGPQDRETQYF.

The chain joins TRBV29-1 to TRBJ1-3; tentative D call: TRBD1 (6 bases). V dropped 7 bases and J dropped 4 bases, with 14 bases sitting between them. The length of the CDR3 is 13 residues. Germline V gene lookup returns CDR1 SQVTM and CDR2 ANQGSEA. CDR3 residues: CSGVRGSGNTIYF. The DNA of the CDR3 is TGCAGCGGGGTCAGGGGATCAGGAAACACCATATATTTT.

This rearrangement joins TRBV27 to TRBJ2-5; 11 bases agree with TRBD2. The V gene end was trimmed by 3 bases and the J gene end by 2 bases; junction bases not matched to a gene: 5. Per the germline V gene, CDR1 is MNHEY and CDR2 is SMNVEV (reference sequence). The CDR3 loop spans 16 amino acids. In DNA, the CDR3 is TGTGCCAGCAGTTTTCTTATAGCGGGAGGGCAAGAGACCCAGTACTTC. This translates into CASSFLIAGGQETQYF.

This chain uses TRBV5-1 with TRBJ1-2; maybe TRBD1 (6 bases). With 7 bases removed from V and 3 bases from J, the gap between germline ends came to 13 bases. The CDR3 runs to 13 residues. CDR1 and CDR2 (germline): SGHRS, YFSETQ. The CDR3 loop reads CASGSGVDYGYTF. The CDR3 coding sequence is TGCGCCAGCGGGTCAGGGGTCGACTATGGCTACACCTTC.

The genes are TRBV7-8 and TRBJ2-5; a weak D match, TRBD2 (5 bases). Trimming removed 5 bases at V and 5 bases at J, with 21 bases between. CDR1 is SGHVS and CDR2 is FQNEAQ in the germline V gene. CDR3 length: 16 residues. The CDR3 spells CASSLGLGEGRETQYF. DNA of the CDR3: TGTGCCAGCAGCCTGGGTCTCGGAGAGGGTCGGGAGACCCAGTACTTC.

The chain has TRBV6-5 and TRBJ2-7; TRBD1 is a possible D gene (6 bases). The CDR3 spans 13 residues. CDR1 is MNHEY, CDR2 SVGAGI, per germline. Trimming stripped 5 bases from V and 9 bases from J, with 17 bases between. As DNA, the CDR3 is TGTGCCAGCAGTAATGCCGGGACATCCAGGCAGTACGTC. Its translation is CASSNAGTSRQYV.

CDR3 region: CASSYSGGRQPQHF. In DNA form, the CDR3 reads TGTGCCAGCAGTTACTCGGGGGGCAGGCAGCCCCAGCATTTT. The V gene is TRBV6-6, the J gene TRBJ1-5; D is perhaps TRBD1 (6 bases). V lost 0 bases, J lost 7 bases, and 10 bases lay in between. The CDR3 has 14 amino acids. In germline, CDR1 is MNHNY, CDR2 SVGAGI (reference sequence).

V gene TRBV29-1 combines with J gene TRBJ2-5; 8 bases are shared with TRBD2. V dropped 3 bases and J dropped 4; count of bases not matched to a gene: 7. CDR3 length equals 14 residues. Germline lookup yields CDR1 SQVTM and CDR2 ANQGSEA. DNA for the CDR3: TGCAGCGTTGACGGGAGGGAGGTGCGAGAGACCCAGTACTTC. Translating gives CSVDGREVRETQYF.

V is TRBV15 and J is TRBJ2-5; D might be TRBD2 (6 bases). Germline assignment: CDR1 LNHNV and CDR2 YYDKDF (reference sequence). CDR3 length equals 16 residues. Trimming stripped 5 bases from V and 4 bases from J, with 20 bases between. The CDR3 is CATSRSQSGGSETQYF. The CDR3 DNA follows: TGTGCCACCAGCCGATCCCAATCCGGGGGTTCAGAGACCCAGTACTTC. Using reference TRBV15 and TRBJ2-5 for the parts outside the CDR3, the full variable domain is DAMVIQNPRYQVTQFGKPVTLSCSQTLNHNVMYWYQQKSSQAPKLLFHYYDKDFNNEADTPDNFQSRRPNTSFCFLDIRSPGLGDTAMYLCATSRSQSGGSETQYFGPGTRLLVL.

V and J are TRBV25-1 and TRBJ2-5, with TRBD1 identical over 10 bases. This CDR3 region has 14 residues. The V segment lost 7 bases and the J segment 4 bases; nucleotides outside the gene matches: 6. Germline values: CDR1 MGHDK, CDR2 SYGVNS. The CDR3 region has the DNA TGTGCCAGCACCGACGGGACAGGGGTAGAGACCCAGTACTTC. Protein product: CASTDGTGVETQYF.

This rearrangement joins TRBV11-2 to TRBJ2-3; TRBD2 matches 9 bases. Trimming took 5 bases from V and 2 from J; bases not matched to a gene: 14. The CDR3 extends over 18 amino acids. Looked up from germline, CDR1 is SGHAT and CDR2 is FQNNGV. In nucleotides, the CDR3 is TGTGCCAGCAGCCGGTCCAGCGGGGGGTCCCCTTTCACAGATACGCAGTATTTT. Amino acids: CASSRSSGGSPFTDTQYF.

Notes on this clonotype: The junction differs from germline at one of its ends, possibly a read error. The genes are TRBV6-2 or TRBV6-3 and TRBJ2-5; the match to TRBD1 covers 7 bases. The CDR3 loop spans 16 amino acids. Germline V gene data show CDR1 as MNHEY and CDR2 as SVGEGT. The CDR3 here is CASSYPLTGWQENQYF. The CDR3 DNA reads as TGTGCCAGCAGTTATCCCCTGACAGGGTGGCAAGAGAACCAGTACTTC.

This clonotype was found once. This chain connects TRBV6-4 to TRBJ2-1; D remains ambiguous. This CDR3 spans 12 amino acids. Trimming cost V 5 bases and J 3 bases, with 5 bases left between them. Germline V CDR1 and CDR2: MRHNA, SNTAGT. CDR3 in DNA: TGTGCCAGCAGTCCCGACTACAATGAGCAGTTCTTC. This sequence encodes CASSPDYNEQFF.

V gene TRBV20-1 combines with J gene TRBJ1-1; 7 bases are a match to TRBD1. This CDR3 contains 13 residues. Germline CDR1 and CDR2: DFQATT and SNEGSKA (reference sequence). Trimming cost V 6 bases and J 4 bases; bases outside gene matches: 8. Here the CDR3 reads CSAYRGAGTEAFF. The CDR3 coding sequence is TGCAGTGCCTACAGGGGAGCGGGCACTGAAGCTTTCTTT.

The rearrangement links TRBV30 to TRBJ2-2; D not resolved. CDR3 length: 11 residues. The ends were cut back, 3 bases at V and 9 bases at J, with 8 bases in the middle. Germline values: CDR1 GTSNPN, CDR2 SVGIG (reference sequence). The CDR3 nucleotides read TGTGCCTGGAGCGTATGGCGGGAGCTGTTTTTT. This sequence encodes CAWSVWRELFF.